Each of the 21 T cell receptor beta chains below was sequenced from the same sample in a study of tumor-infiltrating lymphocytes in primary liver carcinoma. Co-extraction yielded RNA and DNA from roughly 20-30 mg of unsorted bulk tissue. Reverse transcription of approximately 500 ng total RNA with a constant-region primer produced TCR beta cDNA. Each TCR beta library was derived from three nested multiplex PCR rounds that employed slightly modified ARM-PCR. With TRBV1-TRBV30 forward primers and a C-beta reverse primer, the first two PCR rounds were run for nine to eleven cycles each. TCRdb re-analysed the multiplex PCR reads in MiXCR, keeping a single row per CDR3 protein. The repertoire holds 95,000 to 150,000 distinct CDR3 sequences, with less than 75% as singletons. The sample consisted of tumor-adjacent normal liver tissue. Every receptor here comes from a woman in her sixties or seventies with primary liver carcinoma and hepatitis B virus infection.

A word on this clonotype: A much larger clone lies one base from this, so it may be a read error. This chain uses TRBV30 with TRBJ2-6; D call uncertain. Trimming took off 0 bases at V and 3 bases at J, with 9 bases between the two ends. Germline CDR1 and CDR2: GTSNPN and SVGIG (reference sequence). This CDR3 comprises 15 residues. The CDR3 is CAWSVLGNGANVLTF. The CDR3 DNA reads TGTGCCTGGAGTGTATTGGGAAATGGGGCCAACGTCCTGACTTTC.

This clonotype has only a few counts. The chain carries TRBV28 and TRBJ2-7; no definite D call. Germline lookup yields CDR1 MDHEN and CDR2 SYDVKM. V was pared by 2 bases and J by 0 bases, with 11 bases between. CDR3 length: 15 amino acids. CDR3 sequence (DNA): TGTGCCAGCAGTTTAAGACCAATGAGCTCCTACGAGCAGTACTTC. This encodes CASSLRPMSSYEQYF.

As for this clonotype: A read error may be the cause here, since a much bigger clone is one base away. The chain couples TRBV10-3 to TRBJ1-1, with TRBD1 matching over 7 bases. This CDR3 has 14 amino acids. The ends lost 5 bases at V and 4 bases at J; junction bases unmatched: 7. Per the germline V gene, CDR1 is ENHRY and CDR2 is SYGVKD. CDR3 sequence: CAISIQGSGTEAFF. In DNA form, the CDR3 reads TGTGCCATCAGTATACAGGGGAGTGGCACTGAAGCTTTCTTT.

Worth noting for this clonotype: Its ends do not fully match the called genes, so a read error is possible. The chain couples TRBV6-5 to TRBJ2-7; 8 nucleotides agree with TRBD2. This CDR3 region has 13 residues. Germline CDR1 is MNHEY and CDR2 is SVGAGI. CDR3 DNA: TGTGCCAGCGGTTACGGCGGGGGGACCGAGCAGTACTTC. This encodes CASGYGGGTEQYF.

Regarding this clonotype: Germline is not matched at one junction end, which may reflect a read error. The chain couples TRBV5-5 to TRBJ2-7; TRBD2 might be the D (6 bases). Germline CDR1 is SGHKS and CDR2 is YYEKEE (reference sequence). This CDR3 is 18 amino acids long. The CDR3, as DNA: TGTGCCAGCGGCTTGGGGGGAGGACTTCCCGGGAGTGCCTACGAGCAGTACTTC. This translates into CASGLGGGLPGSAYEQYF.

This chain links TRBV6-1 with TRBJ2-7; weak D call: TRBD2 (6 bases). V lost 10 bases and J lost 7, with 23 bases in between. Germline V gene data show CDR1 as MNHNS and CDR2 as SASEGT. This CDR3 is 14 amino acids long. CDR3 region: CAISVRDSYYEQYF. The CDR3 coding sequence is TGTGCCATCAGCGTCCGGGACTCCTACTATGAGCAGTACTTC.

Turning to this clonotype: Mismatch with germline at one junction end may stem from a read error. CDR3 protein: CASSPTGTSGKVEQFF. The CDR3 DNA follows: TGTGCCAGCAGTCCGACCGGGACTAGCGGGAAGGTTGAGCAATTCTTC. The chain joins TRBV28 to TRBJ2-1; TRBD2 agrees at 13 bases. CDR1 and CDR2 (germline): MDHEN, SYDVKM. This CDR3 has 16 residues.

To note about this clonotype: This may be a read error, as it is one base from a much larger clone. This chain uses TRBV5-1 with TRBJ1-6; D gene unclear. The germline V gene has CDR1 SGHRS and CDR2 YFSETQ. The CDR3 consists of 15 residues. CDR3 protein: CASSFSRAENSSLHF. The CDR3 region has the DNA TGCGCCAGCAGCTTTAGCCGGGCCGAAAATTCATCCCTCCACTTT.

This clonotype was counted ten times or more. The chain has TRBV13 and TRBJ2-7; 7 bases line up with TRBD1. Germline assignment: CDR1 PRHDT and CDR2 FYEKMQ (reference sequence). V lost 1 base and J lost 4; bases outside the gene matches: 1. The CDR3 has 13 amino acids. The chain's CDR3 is CASSLAQGYEQYF. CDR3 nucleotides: TGTGCCAGCAGCTTAGCACAGGGGTACGAGCAGTACTTC.

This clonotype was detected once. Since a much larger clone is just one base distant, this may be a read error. The CDR3 spells CASSLAGFEYGCTF. The CDR3 nucleotides are TGCGCCAGCAGCTTGGCGGGATTCGAGTATGGCTGCACCTTC. This chain uses TRBV5-1 with TRBJ1-2; D is unclear. The CDR3 spans 14 residues. Germline V gene data show CDR1 as SGHRS and CDR2 as YFSETQ. Together with reference TRBV5-1 and TRBJ1-2, the CDR3 gives the full variable domain: KAGVTQTPRYLIKTRGQQVTLSCSPISGHRSVSWYQQTPGQGLQFLFEYFSETQRNKGNFPGRFSGRQFSNSRSEMNVSTLELGDSALYLCASSLAGFEYGCTFGSGTRLTVV.

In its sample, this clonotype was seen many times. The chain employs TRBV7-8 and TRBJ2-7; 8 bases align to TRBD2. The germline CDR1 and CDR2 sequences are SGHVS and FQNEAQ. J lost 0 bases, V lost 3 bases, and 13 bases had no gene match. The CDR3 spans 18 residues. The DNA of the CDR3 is TGTGCCAGCAGCTTGAGAGGACTCAGCGGGGGAAGCTCCTACGAGCAGTACTTC. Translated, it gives CASSLRGLSGGSSYEQYF. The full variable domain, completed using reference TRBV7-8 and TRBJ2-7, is GAGVSQSPRYKVAKRGQDVALRCDPISGHVSLFWYQQALGQGPEFLTYFQNEAQLDKSGLPSDRFFAERPEGSVSTLKIQRTQQEDSAVYLCASSLRGLSGGSSYEQYFGPGTRLTVT.

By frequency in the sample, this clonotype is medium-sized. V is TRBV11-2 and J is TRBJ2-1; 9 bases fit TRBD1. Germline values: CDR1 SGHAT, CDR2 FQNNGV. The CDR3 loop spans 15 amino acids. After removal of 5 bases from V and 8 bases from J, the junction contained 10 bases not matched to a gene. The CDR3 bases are TGTGCCAGCAGCGTCCGGGACAGGGCCACCGATGAGCAGTTCTTC. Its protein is CASSVRDRATDEQFF. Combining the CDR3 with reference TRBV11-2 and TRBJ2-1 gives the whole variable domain EAGVAQSPRYKIIEKRQSVAFWCNPISGHATLYWYQQILGQGPKLLIQFQNNGVVDDSQLPKDRFSAERLKGVDSTLKIQPAKLEDSAVYLCASSVRDRATDEQFFGPGTRLTVL.

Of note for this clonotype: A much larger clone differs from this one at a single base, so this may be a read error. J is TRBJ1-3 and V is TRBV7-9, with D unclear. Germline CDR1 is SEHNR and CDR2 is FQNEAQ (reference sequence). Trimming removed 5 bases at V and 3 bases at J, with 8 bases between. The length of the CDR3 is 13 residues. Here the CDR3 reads CASSLVDGNTIYF. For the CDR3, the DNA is TGTGCCAGCAGCCTAGTGGATGGAAACACCATATATTTT.

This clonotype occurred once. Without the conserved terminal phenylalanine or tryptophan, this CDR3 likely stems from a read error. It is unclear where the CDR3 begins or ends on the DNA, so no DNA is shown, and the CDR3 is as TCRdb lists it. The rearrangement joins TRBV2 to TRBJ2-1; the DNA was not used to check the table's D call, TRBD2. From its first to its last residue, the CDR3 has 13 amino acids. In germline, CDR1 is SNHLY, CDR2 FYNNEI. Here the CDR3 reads CASSDLGLAEAVS.

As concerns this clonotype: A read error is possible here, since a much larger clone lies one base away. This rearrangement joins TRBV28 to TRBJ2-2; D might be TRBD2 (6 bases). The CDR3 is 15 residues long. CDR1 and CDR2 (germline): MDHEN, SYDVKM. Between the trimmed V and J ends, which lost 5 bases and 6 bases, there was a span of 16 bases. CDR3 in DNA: TGTGCCAGCAGTCACCTAACGGGAGAAGCCGGGGAGCTGTTTTTT. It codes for CASSHLTGEAGELFF.

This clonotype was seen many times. The CDR3 DNA is TGTGCCAGCAGCTTCGTTAGGACTAGCGGGACCCCCTACAATGAGCAGTTCTTC. Translated: CASSFVRTSGTPYNEQFF. This rearrangement joins TRBV5-4 to TRBJ2-1, with 12 bases that match TRBD2. Germline CDR1 reads SGHNT; CDR2 reads YYREEE (reference sequence). The CDR3 has 18 residues. Trimming cost V 2 bases and J 2 bases; bases outside gene matches: 8.

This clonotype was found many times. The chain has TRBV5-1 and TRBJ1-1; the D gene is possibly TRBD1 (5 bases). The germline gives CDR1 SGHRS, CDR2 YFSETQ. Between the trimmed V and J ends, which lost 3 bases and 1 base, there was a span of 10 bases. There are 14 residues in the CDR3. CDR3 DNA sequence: TGCGCCAGCAGCTCACGGACAACGAACACTGAAGCTTTCTTT. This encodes CASSSRTTNTEAFF. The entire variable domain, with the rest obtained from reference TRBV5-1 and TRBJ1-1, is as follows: KAGVTQTPRYLIKTRGQQVTLSCSPISGHRSVSWYQQTPGQGLQFLFEYFSETQRNKGNFPGRFSGRQFSNSRSEMNVSTLELGDSALYLCASSSRTTNTEAFFGQGTRLTVV.

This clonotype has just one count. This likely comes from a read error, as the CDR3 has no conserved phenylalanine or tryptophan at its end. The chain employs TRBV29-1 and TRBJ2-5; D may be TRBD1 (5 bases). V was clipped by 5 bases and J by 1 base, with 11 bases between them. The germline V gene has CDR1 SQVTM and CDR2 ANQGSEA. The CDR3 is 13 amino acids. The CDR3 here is CSVHGGAQETQYL. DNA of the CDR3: TGCAGCGTTCATGGTGGGGCCCAAGAGACCCAGTACTTA.

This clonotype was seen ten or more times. The CDR3 DNA is TGTGCCAGCAGTTACTGGGGGGGGGAGCTGTTTTTT. This encodes CASSYWGGELFF. The chain has TRBV6-2 or TRBV6-3 and TRBJ2-2, with D perhaps assigned TRBD1 or TRBD2 (5 bases each). With 1 base removed from V and 8 bases from J, the gap between germline ends came to 5 bases. Germline V CDR1 and CDR2: MNHEY, SVGEGT. CDR3 length equals 12 residues.

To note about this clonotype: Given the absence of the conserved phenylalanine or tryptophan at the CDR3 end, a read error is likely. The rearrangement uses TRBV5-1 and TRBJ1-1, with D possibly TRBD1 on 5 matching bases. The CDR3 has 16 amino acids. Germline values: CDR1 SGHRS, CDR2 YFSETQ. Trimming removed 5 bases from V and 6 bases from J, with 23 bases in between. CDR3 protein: CASSIQGGTLLSEAFY. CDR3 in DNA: TGCGCCAGCAGTATTCAGGGTGGTACTTTACTGTCTGAAGCTTTCTAT.

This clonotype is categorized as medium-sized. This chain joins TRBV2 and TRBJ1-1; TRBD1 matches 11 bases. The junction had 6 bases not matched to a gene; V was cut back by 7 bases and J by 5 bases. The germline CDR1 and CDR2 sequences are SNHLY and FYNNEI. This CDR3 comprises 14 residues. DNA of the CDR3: TGTGCCAGCAAGTGGACAGGGGGCTTGACTGAAGCTTTCTTT. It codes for CASKWTGGLTEAFF.